Presented here are 2 T cell receptor beta chains from one specimen sequenced in a study of cytomegalovirus exposure and HLA in healthy donors. This PCR relied on a set of 60 Vbeta primers and 13 Jbeta primers. The method was immunoSEQ multiplex PCR; TCRdb's version includes in-frame clones alone and lacks a portion of them. The top ten hold 1.5% to 2% of the sample, which has 98,000 or so clones, over 65% seen once. The source material was PBMCs. These receptor sequences come from a woman aged 40 to 50 in good health and CMV-seronegative.

This clone has a handful of counts. The chain joins TRBV4-2 to TRBJ1-4, with D tentatively TRBD1 (5 bases). CDR1 LGHNA and CDR2 YNFKEQ come from the germline V gene. The CDR3 consists of 17 residues. Trimming took off 3 bases at V and 0 bases at J, with 14 bases between the two ends. DNA of the CDR3: TGTGCCAGCAGCCACAGGGACTCGGGGTCAACTAATGAAAAACTGTTTTTT. Its translation is CASSHRDSGSTNEKLFF.

This rearrangement joins TRBV5-1 to TRBJ2-1; 8 bases fit TRBD2. CDR3 length equals 15 residues. Per the germline V gene, CDR1 is SGHRS and CDR2 is YFSETQ. J gave up 6 bases and V 6 bases, and 11 bases lay outside the gene matches. Written as DNA, the CDR3 is TGCGCCAGCACCCTTAGCGGGATAACAATCAATGAGCAGTTCTTC. This encodes CASTLSGITINEQFF.